Below are 31 T cell receptor beta chains sequenced from a single sample in a study of human CD8 memory T cell subsets. Preparation of the TCR beta libraries relied on UMI-labeled 5' RACE. TCRdb ran MiXCR on the 5' RACE reads and lists one entry per CDR3 protein. This sample has roughly 8,300 distinct CDR3 sequences, with under 5% found just once. Sequencing used CD8+ T cells from PBMCs. These TCRs come from a human donor in good health.

Sample share makes this clonotype medium-sized. The rearrangement uses TRBV7-8 and TRBJ1-1, with 7 bases identical to TRBD1. There are 14 residues in the CDR3. Germline V gives CDR1 SGHVS, CDR2 FQNEAQ. Unmatched junction bases numbered 5, after V lost 5 bases and J lost 2 bases. The CDR3: CASSLGQPNTEAFF. The CDR3 DNA reads as TGTGCCAGCAGCCTGGGACAGCCTAACACTGAAGCTTTCTTT.

The chain has TRBV9 and TRBJ2-1, with D unclear. The length of the CDR3 is 13 residues. CDR1 is SGDLS, CDR2 YYNGEE, per germline. With 0 bases removed from V and 7 bases from J, the gap between germline ends came to 8 bases. The CDR3 nucleotides read TGTGCCAGCAGCGTAGCTGGGGTTAATGAGCAGTTCTTC. As protein: CASSVAGVNEQFF. The variable domain in full, with the rest retrieved from reference TRBV9 and TRBJ2-1, is DSGVTQTPKHLITATGQRVTLRCSPRSGDLSVYWYQQSLDQGLQFLIQYYNGEERAKGNILERFSAQQFPDLHSELNLSSLELGDSALYFCASSVAGVNEQFFGPGTRLTVL.

This clonotype was found many times. The chain couples TRBV10-3 to TRBJ1-6; D remains unclear. This CDR3 spans 13 amino acids. V gave up 4 bases and J gave up 7 bases, with 8 bases separating them. Germline CDR1 is ENHRY and CDR2 is SYGVKD. CDR3 nucleotides: TGTGCCATCAGTGGGGATGTAAATTCACCCCTCCACTTT. Translated: CAISGDVNSPLHF.

The sample holds many counts of this clonotype. The genes are TRBV29-1 and TRBJ2-1; D uncertain. With 4 bases removed from V and 1 base from J, the gap between germline ends came to 11 bases. Per germline, CDR1 SQVTM and CDR2 ANQGSEA. The CDR3 runs 14 residues. CDR3 nucleotide sequence: TGCAGCGTTGTTCGCCCTGCGTCCTACAATGAGCAGTTCTTC. Its translation is CSVVRPASYNEQFF.

This clonotype was seen repeatedly, ten times or more. This rearrangement joins TRBV27 to TRBJ1-1; the match to TRBD1 covers 8 bases. The germline V gene has CDR1 MNHEY and CDR2 SMNVEV (reference sequence). The V segment lost 4 bases and the J segment 4 bases; nucleotides outside the gene matches: 5. This CDR3 is built from 14 residues. Here the CDR3 DNA reads TGTGCCAGCAGTTCCGGACAGGGAGCCACTGAAGCTTTCTTT. As protein: CASSSGQGATEAFF.

This clonotype was counted at least ten times. The rearrangement uses TRBV20-1 and TRBJ1-1; D is unclear. V was shortened by 6 bases and J by 5 bases, with 13 bases between the two germline ends. Per germline, CDR1 DFQATT and CDR2 SNEGSKA (reference sequence). The CDR3 consists of 12 residues. The CDR3 DNA sequence: TGCAGTGCCAAGGGAGGAGAAACTGAAGCTTTCTTT. It codes for CSAKGGETEAFF.

By frequency in the sample, this clonotype is medium-sized. The gene calls are TRBV28 and TRBJ1-1; D is unresolved. Germline CDR1 and CDR2: MDHEN and SYDVKM. The CDR3 is 15 residues long. V was trimmed by 3 bases and J by 4 bases, leaving 15 bases between them. The CDR3 DNA reads TGTGCCAGCAGTTTTGCCATAGGAGGGAGCACTGAAGCTTTCTTT. It translates to CASSFAIGGSTEAFF.

This clonotype was seen many times. The J gene is TRBJ2-3, the V gene TRBV7-9; 8 nucleotides match TRBD2. This CDR3 is 15 amino acids long. Germline V CDR1 and CDR2: SEHNR, FQNEAQ (reference sequence). V was pared by 2 bases and J by 3 bases, with 4 bases of the junction left unmatched. Here the CDR3 reads CASSLSGRMTDTQYF. The CDR3 DNA is TGTGCCAGCAGCTTAAGCGGGAGAATGACAGATACGCAGTATTTT. Based on the CDR3 plus reference TRBV7-9 and TRBJ2-3, the full variable domain is DTGVSQNPRHKITKRGQNVTFRCDPISEHNRLYWYRQTLGQGPEFLTYFQNEAQLEKSRLLSDRFSAERPKGSFSTLEIQRTEQGDSAMYLCASSLSGRMTDTQYFGPGTRLTVL.

This clonotype appeared a few times. J is TRBJ2-1 and V is TRBV6-2 or TRBV6-3, with D possibly being TRBD1 or TRBD2 (5 bases each). Germline CDR1 reads MNHEY; CDR2 reads SVGEGT. The CDR3 loop spans 15 amino acids. V lost 7 bases to trimming and J lost 9 bases, with 22 bases between them. The CDR3 nucleotides are TGTGCCAGCACCTCATCGGGGCTAGCTTCGAGTGAGCAGTTCTTC. Translating it yields CASTSSGLASSEQFF.

By its share, this clonotype is medium-sized (0.01 to 0.1%). The chain recombines TRBV28 with TRBJ2-1, with 11 bases identical to TRBD1. CDR3 size: 15 residues. The V gene end was trimmed by 5 bases and the J gene end by 2 bases; junction bases not matched to a gene: 2. Germline CDR1 is MDHEN and CDR2 is SYDVKM. DNA for the CDR3: TGTGCCAGCAGTGTGGACAGGGGGCCCTACAATGAGCAGTTCTTC. Protein sequence: CASSVDRGPYNEQFF.

In its sample, this clonotype is hyperexpanded. This chain links TRBV12-3 or TRBV12-4 with TRBJ2-3; TRBD2 is a possible D gene (6 bases). Trimming pared 4 bases from V and 4 bases from J, leaving 15 bases between. The CDR3 consists of 15 residues. The CDR3 DNA reads as TGTGCCAGCAGTTCTTGGCGGGGATCCCCAGATACGCAGTATTTT. Its protein product is CASSSWRGSPDTQYF.

J is TRBJ2-6 and V is TRBV18; 11 bases are shared with TRBD2. V was clipped by 0 bases and J by 0 bases; unmatched bases: 7. This CDR3 has 20 amino acids. The germline V gene has CDR1 KGHSH and CDR2 LQKENI. CDR3 loop: CASSPPYGTSGSSGANVLTF. CDR3 DNA: TGTGCCAGCTCACCACCCTATGGGACTAGCGGCTCCTCTGGGGCCAACGTCCTGACTTTC.

This clonotype is deemed medium-sized. The chain uses TRBV4-2 and TRBJ2-3; 12 bases map to TRBD2. The germline V gene has CDR1 LGHNA and CDR2 YNFKEQ. J gave up 5 bases and V 2 bases, and 5 bases lay outside the gene matches. The CDR3 contains 16 residues. CDR3 sequence: CASSQRLAGEVDTQYF. The CDR3 region has the DNA TGTGCCAGCAGCCAACGACTAGCGGGAGAGGTAGATACGCAGTATTTT.

This clonotype was detected ten times or more. The rearrangement joins TRBV20-1 to TRBJ2-5, with D possibly being TRBD2 (5 bases). This CDR3 has 13 amino acids. Germline V gene lookup returns CDR1 DFQATT and CDR2 SNEGSKA (reference sequence). V gave up 6 bases and J gave up 2 bases, with 13 bases separating them. The CDR3 region is CSAQPLDQETQYF. The CDR3 DNA sequence: TGCAGTGCCCAGCCACTAGATCAAGAGACCCAGTACTTC.

The sample holds many counts of this clonotype. The J gene is TRBJ1-6, the V gene TRBV4-1; 7 nucleotides match TRBD1. The CDR3 spans 14 residues. The J segment lost 6 bases and the V segment lost 3 bases, leaving 2 bases of the junction unmatched. The germline V gene has CDR1 MGHRA and CDR2 YSYEKL. This CDR3 reads CASSQGTVNSPLHF. In DNA form, the CDR3 reads TGCGCCAGCAGCCAGGGGACAGTTAATTCACCCCTCCACTTT.

The table lists this clonotype with a few counts. J is TRBJ2-2 and V is TRBV7-9; 9 bases fit TRBD1. Germline V gene data show CDR1 as SEHNR and CDR2 as FQNEAQ (reference sequence). Unmatched junction bases numbered 11, after V lost 11 bases and J lost 7 bases. The CDR3 sequence is 14 residues long. CDR3 in DNA: TGTGCCGGTTACGGACAGGGGTTGGACGGGGAGCTGTTTTTT. The encoded protein is CAGYGQGLDGELFF.

This clonotype was counted many times. J is TRBJ1-4 and V is TRBV29-1; TRBD1 aligns across 7 bases. Trimming removed 5 bases from V and 8 bases from J; junction bases left unmatched: 11. Germline CDR1 reads SQVTM; CDR2 reads ANQGSEA. The CDR3 loop spans 14 amino acids. The CDR3 sequence: CSVHVSGTDEKLFF. CDR3 DNA: TGCAGCGTTCACGTTTCCGGGACAGACGAAAAACTGTTTTTT.

This clonotype was counted at least ten times. The gene calls are TRBV27 and TRBJ2-2, with TRBD1 identical over 8 bases. Germline values: CDR1 MNHEY, CDR2 SMNVEV (reference sequence). The V segment lost 6 bases and the J segment 3 bases; nucleotides outside the gene matches: 0. The CDR3 consists of 13 residues. The DNA for the CDR3 is TGTGCCAGCAGGACAGGGGACACCGGGGAGCTGTTTTTT. Its translation is CASRTGDTGELFF.

The table lists this clonotype with many counts. The chain is built from TRBV28 and TRBJ2-7; D remains ambiguous. Germline V gives CDR1 MDHEN, CDR2 SYDVKM. This CDR3 contains 14 residues. Trimming took off 8 bases at V and 2 bases at J, with 16 bases between the two ends. CDR3 bases: TGTGCCAGCCAAATGACGGGCAGTGCCTACGAGCAGTACTTC. Translated, it gives CASQMTGSAYEQYF.

This clonotype was counted at least ten times. This rearrangement joins TRBV7-2 to TRBJ2-1; TRBD2 agrees at 7 bases. CDR3 size: 11 residues. Germline V lookup: CDR1 SGHTA, CDR2 FQGNSA. V lost 5 bases, J lost 10 bases, and 2 bases stayed unmatched. The CDR3 loop is CASSPGGEQFF. DNA of the CDR3: TGTGCCAGCAGCCCCGGGGGGGAGCAGTTCTTC.

This clonotype came up a few times. This chain uses TRBV6-2 or TRBV6-3 with TRBJ2-1; D is perhaps TRBD1 or TRBD2 (5 bases each). The V and J ends lost 2 bases and 5 bases respectively, with 19 bases between them. CDR3 length equals 17 residues. Germline CDR1 is MNHEY and CDR2 is SVGEGT. Here the CDR3 DNA reads TGTGCCAGCAGTTACCGTCCAGCTCCGGGGCCTAACAATGAGCAGTTCTTC. Translated: CASSYRPAPGPNNEQFF.

CDR3 sequence: CASSWTYTCNEQFF. CDR3 DNA: TGTGCCAGTAGCTGGACTTACACCTGCAATGAGCAGTTCTTC. The chain combines TRBV19 with TRBJ2-1, with a possible D match to TRBD2 (5 bases). This CDR3 has 14 residues. Trimming stripped 6 bases from V and 6 bases from J, with 15 bases between. The germline CDR1 and CDR2 sequences are LNHDA and SQIVND (reference sequence).

This clonotype was detected only a few times. The chain is built from TRBV4-3 and TRBJ2-3, with D possibly matching TRBD2 (7 bases). Trimming cost V 0 bases and J 1 base, with 14 bases left between them. This CDR3 has 17 amino acids. Germline V lookup: CDR1 LGHNA, CDR2 YSLEER. In DNA, the CDR3 is TGCGCCAGCAGCCAAGATGGGGGGGCGCGAGGCACAGATACGCAGTATTTT. Amino acid sequence: CASSQDGGARGTDTQYF.

The V and J genes are TRBV19 and TRBJ2-1, with D tentatively TRBD2 (5 bases). The germline CDR1 and CDR2 sequences are LNHDA and SQIVND (reference sequence). This CDR3 has 15 residues. V gave up 5 bases and J gave up 3 bases, with 14 bases separating them. This CDR3 reads CASSPSGSVYNEQFF. In DNA, the CDR3 is TGTGCCAGTAGTCCAAGTGGTAGCGTCTACAATGAGCAGTTCTTC.

The sample holds a few counts of this clonotype. The chain combines TRBV9 with TRBJ1-4; a weak D match, TRBD1 (6 bases). The germline CDR1 and CDR2 sequences are SGDLS and YYNGEE. The ends were cut back, 2 bases at V and 1 base at J, with 9 bases in the middle. This CDR3 has 15 amino acids. The CDR3 DNA reads TGTGCCAGCAGCGTCGGACAGTTAACTAATGAAAAACTGTTTTTT. This translates into CASSVGQLTNEKLFF.

This clonotype turned up a few times. The V gene is TRBV3-1, the J gene TRBJ1-2; TRBD1 might be the D (6 bases). V lost 4 bases to trimming and J lost 9 bases, with 18 bases between them. There are 14 residues in the CDR3. CDR1 and CDR2 from the germline V gene are LGHDT and YNNKEL (reference sequence). CDR3 sequence reads: CASSPQGFHWSYTF. The CDR3 DNA is TGTGCCAGCAGCCCGCAGGGGTTTCACTGGAGCTACACCTTC. The variable domain in full, with the rest retrieved from reference TRBV3-1 and TRBJ1-2, is DTAVSQTPKYLVTQMGNDKSIKCEQNLGHDTMYWYKQDSKKFLKIMFSYNNKELIINETVPNRFSPKSPDKAHLNLHINSLELGDSAVYFCASSPQGFHWSYTFGSGTRLTVV.

The sample holds many counts of this clonotype. This chain uses TRBV7-9 with TRBJ2-1; TRBD2 matches at 9 bases. The germline V gene has CDR1 SEHNR and CDR2 FQNEAQ (reference sequence). After removal of 4 bases from V and 5 bases from J, the junction contained 12 bases not matched to a gene. This CDR3 spans 17 amino acids. The CDR3 region is CASSSPSILAGNNEQFF. The CDR3 DNA follows: TGTGCCAGCAGCTCTCCCTCGATACTAGCGGGTAACAATGAGCAGTTCTTC.

This clonotype was picked up many times. This chain uses TRBV27 with TRBJ2-5; 11 bases map to TRBD2. CDR1 MNHEY and CDR2 SMNVEV come from the germline V gene (reference sequence). CDR3 length: 14 residues. The junction had 5 bases not matched to a gene; V was cut back by 9 bases and J by 2 bases. CDR3 bases: TGTGCCAGGGAAGGGACTAGCGGTCAAGAGACCCAGTACTTC. Translated, it gives CAREGTSGQETQYF.

This clonotype is medium-sized (0.01 to 0.1%) in the sample. V gene TRBV4-3 combines with J gene TRBJ1-5; D gene unclear. Looked up from germline, CDR1 is LGHNA and CDR2 is YSLEER. The CDR3 contains 15 residues. Deletions cut 2 bases from V and 3 bases from J, with 11 bases between. In DNA, the CDR3 is TGCGCCAGCAGCCAAAACCGGGCCACCAATCAGCCCCAGCATTTT. It is translated as CASSQNRATNQPQHF.

A word on this clonotype: A read error is possible here, since a much larger clone lies one base away. CDR3 DNA: TGTGCCATCAGTGAGTTGGAGAGGGTCGCTTATGGCTACACCTTC. Residues: CAISELERVAYGYTF. The chain joins TRBV10-3 to TRBJ1-2; D gene unclear. V lost 1 base and J 5 bases, leaving 14 bases between the germline ends. The CDR3 contains 15 residues. CDR1 and CDR2 (germline): ENHRY, SYGVKD.

This clonotype was seen ten or more times. The chain employs TRBV14 and TRBJ2-5; no reliable D call. CDR3 length equals 16 residues. Germline CDR1 and CDR2: SGHDN and FVKESK. Trimming left V 0 bases short and J 5 bases short, with 16 bases between. The DNA for the CDR3 is TGTGCCAGCAGCCAAGAAGCTCGAGGAATGGAGGAGACCCAGTACTTC. Protein sequence: CASSQEARGMEETQYF.